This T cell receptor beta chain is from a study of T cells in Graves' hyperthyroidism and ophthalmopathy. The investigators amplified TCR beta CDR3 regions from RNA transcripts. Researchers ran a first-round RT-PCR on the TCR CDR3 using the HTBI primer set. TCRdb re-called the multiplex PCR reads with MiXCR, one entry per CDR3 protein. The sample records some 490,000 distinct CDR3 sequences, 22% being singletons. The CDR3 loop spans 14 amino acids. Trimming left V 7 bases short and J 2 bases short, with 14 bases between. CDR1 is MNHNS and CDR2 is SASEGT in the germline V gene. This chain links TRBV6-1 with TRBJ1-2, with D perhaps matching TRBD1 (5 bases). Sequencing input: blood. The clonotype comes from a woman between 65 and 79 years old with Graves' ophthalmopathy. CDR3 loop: CASTPAGENYGYTF. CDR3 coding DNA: TGTGCCAGCACTCCTGCGGGGGAGAACTATGGCTACACCTTC.